A selection of T cell receptor beta chains follows, all from one sample in a study of graft-versus-host responses after intestinal transplantation. The method was immunoSEQ multiplex PCR; TCRdb's version includes in-frame clones alone and lacks a portion of them. This sample has over 100,000 clones, with about 92% found just once. The antigens for these receptors are not known. The sample here was unstimulated CD8+ T cells sorted from spleen or lymph node cells, taken before transplant. The receptors shown here come from a human donor who was the organ donor for an intestinal transplant. Both conserved end residues are part of each CDR3. The order of the fields is V gene, clone size, J gene, D gene, CDR3 protein, CDR3 DNA. D genes are given only for firm matches. Rows give clone size only sometimes, using once, few, many, or a class for an expanded clone.

v_gene: TRBV6-6
abundance: once
j_gene: TRBJ2-1
d_gene: .
CDR3aa: CASSRSTGYNEQFF
CDR3nt: TGTGCCAGCAGCCGATCGACTGGGTACAATGAGCAGTTCTTC

v_gene: TRBV27
abundance: .
j_gene: TRBJ1-5
d_gene: .
CDR3aa: CASSSGSNQPQHF
CDR3nt: TGTGCCAGCAGTTCAGGGTCTAATCAGCCCCAGCATTTT

v_gene: TRBV19
abundance: .
j_gene: TRBJ1-2
d_gene: .
CDR3aa: CASSTTDRSNYGYTF
CDR3nt: TGTGCCAGTAGTACCACAGACAGGTCTAACTATGGCTACACCTTC

v_gene: TRBV19
abundance: .
j_gene: TRBJ1-5
d_gene: TRBD1
CDR3aa: CASSIVDRGWNQPQHF
CDR3nt: TGTGCCAGTAGTATAGTCGACAGGGGGTGGAATCAGCCCCAGCATTTT

v_gene: TRBV4-1
abundance: .
j_gene: TRBJ2-1
d_gene: TRBD2
CDR3aa: CASSQKTSGAYNEQFF
CDR3nt: TGCGCCAGCAGCCAAAAGACTAGCGGGGCCTACAATGAGCAGTTCTTC

v_gene: TRBV4-1
abundance: .
j_gene: TRBJ1-2
d_gene: .
CDR3aa: CASSQDPGDNYGYTF
CDR3nt: TGCGCCAGCAGCCAAGACCCGGGGGATAACTATGGCTACACCTTC

v_gene: TRBV6-6
abundance: .
j_gene: TRBJ1-1
d_gene: TRBD1
CDR3aa: CASRPGQGANTEAFF
CDR3nt: TGTGCCAGCAGACCGGGACAGGGGGCGAACACTGAAGCTTTCTTT

v_gene: TRBV2
abundance: .
j_gene: TRBJ2-3
d_gene: TRBD1
CDR3aa: CASSAGRGIVHPKTDTQYF
CDR3nt: TGTGCCAGCAGTGCGGGCAGGGGGATAGTTCACCCAAAGACAGATACGCAGTATTTT

v_gene: TRBV27
abundance: .
j_gene: TRBJ2-1
d_gene: TRBD2
CDR3aa: CANSLIAGGTDNEQFF
CDR3nt: TGTGCCAACAGTTTAATAGCGGGAGGGACTGACAATGAGCAGTTCTTC

v_gene: TRBV7-9
abundance: .
j_gene: TRBJ2-7
d_gene: .
CDR3aa: CASSQGAYEQYF
CDR3nt: TGTGCCAGCAGTCAAGGGGCCTACGAGCAGTACTTC

v_gene: TRBV4-2
abundance: .
j_gene: TRBJ2-7
d_gene: .
CDR3aa: CASSQDSGPSGWEQYF
CDR3nt: TGTGCCAGCAGCCAAGATTCAGGTCCCTCAGGATGGGAGCAGTACTTC

v_gene: TRBV11-2
abundance: .
j_gene: TRBJ1-4
d_gene: .
CDR3aa: CASSLESDEKLFF
CDR3nt: TGTGCCAGCAGCTTAGAATCTGATGAAAAACTGTTTTTT

v_gene: TRBV7-9
abundance: .
j_gene: TRBJ1-2
d_gene: .
CDR3aa: CASSLGPATPYGYTF
CDR3nt: TGTGCCAGCAGCTTAGGACCAGCCACCCCCTATGGCTACACCTTC

v_gene: TRBV4-1
abundance: .
j_gene: TRBJ2-1
d_gene: .
CDR3aa: CASSQEEGWVDNEQFF
CDR3nt: TGCGCCAGCAGCCAAGAAGAAGGGTGGGTAGACAATGAGCAGTTCTTC

v_gene: TRBV29-1
abundance: .
j_gene: TRBJ2-7
d_gene: TRBD2
CDR3aa: CSVLGGQSRGRATPYEQYF
CDR3nt: TGCAGCGTCCTGGGGGGCCAATCGCGCGGGAGGGCCACCCCCTACGAGCAGTACTTC

v_gene: TRBV5-6
abundance: .
j_gene: TRBJ2-7
d_gene: .
CDR3aa: CASSPGPGSYEQYF
CDR3nt: TGTGCCAGCAGCCCTGGACCCGGCTCCTACGAGCAGTACTTC

v_gene: TRBV28
abundance: .
j_gene: TRBJ1-6
d_gene: .
CDR3aa: CASSSQGSYNSPLHF
CDR3nt: TGTGCCAGCAGTTCACAGGGTTCCTATAATTCACCCCTCCACTTT

v_gene: TRBV4-2
abundance: .
j_gene: TRBJ2-3
d_gene: TRBD2
CDR3aa: CASSQDWLAGTDTQYF
CDR3nt: TGTGCCAGCAGCCAAGATTGGCTAGCGGGCACAGATACGCAGTATTTT

v_gene: TRBV2
abundance: .
j_gene: TRBJ2-7
d_gene: .
CDR3aa: CASSEFGLYRYEQYF
CDR3nt: TGTGCCAGCAGTGAATTCGGTTTATACCGATACGAGCAGTACTTC

v_gene: TRBV28
abundance: .
j_gene: TRBJ1-3
d_gene: .
CDR3aa: CASSTPVGRYSGNTIYF
CDR3nt: TGTGCCAGCAGCACCCCCGTGGGAAGATACTCTGGAAACACCATATATTTT

v_gene: TRBV7-2
abundance: .
j_gene: TRBJ2-7
d_gene: .
CDR3aa: CASSLAPQIYEQYF
CDR3nt: TGTGCCAGCAGCTTAGCCCCCCAAATATACGAGCAGTACTTC

v_gene: TRBV4-2
abundance: .
j_gene: TRBJ2-7
d_gene: TRBD2
CDR3aa: CASSQLAVTAYEQYF
CDR3nt: TGTGCCAGCAGCCAACTAGCGGTTACTGCCTACGAGCAGTACTTC

v_gene: TRBV30
abundance: .
j_gene: TRBJ1-4
d_gene: TRBD1
CDR3aa: CAWSSGTGNEKLFF
CDR3nt: TGTGCCTGGAGCTCCGGGACAGGGAATGAAAAACTGTTTTTT

v_gene: TRBV19
abundance: .
j_gene: TRBJ2-2
d_gene: .
CDR3aa: CASRLNTGELFF
CDR3nt: TGTGCCAGCAGACTAAACACCGGGGAGCTGTTTTTT

v_gene: TRBV19
abundance: .
j_gene: TRBJ1-1
d_gene: TRBD1
CDR3aa: CASSIGGGGNTEAFF
CDR3nt: TGTGCCAGTAGTATAGGGGGAGGGGGCAACACTGAAGCTTTCTTT

v_gene: TRBV2
abundance: once
j_gene: TRBJ2-1
d_gene: .
CDR3aa: CASSDGTPWDEQFF
CDR3nt: TGTGCCAGCAGTGATGGGACCCCATGGGATGAGCAGTTCTTC

v_gene: TRBV4-1
abundance: .
j_gene: TRBJ2-3
d_gene: .
CDR3aa: CASSQVDYLTDTQYF
CDR3nt: TGCGCCAGCAGCCAAGTCGACTACCTCACAGATACGCAGTATTTT

v_gene: TRBV28
abundance: .
j_gene: TRBJ2-7
d_gene: .
CDR3aa: CASSVQGSYEQYF
CDR3nt: TGTGCCAGCAGCGTCCAGGGTTCCTACGAGCAGTACTTC

v_gene: TRBV29-1
abundance: .
j_gene: TRBJ2-2
d_gene: .
CDR3aa: CSATRGVSPGELFF
CDR3nt: TGCAGCGCTACGAGGGGGGTTTCTCCCGGGGAGCTGTTTTTT

v_gene: TRBV6-1
abundance: once
j_gene: TRBJ2-7
d_gene: TRBD2
CDR3aa: CASSLGLAYEQYF
CDR3nt: TGTGCCAGCAGTTTGGGACTAGCCTACGAGCAGTACTTC

v_gene: TRBV28
abundance: once
j_gene: TRBJ2-3
d_gene: TRBD1
CDR3aa: CASILGGQFSTDTQYF
CDR3nt: TGTGCCAGCATTTTAGGGGGACAGTTTAGCACAGATACGCAGTATTTT

v_gene: TRBV5-1
abundance: .
j_gene: TRBJ2-1
d_gene: .
CDR3aa: CASLYDGGNEQFF
CDR3nt: TGCGCCAGCCTTTACGATGGGGGGAATGAGCAGTTCTTC

v_gene: TRBV27
abundance: .
j_gene: TRBJ1-5
d_gene: TRBD1
CDR3aa: CASSFGRGLNQPQHF
CDR3nt: TGTGCCAGCAGTTTTGGCAGGGGGCTTAATCAGCCCCAGCATTTT

v_gene: TRBV19
abundance: .
j_gene: TRBJ1-2
d_gene: TRBD1
CDR3aa: CASSIGDSDGYTF
CDR3nt: TGTGCCAGTAGTATAGGGGACAGTGATGGCTACACCTTC

v_gene: TRBV15
abundance: .
j_gene: TRBJ1-2
d_gene: .
CDR3aa: CATSRAPEGNYGYTF
CDR3nt: TGTGCCACCAGCAGAGCCCCGGAGGGGAACTATGGCTACACCTTC

v_gene: TRBV10-2
abundance: .
j_gene: TRBJ2-4
d_gene: .
CDR3aa: CASTYRALAKNIQYF
CDR3nt: TGCGCCAGCACCTACAGAGCTCTAGCCAAAAACATTCAGTACTTC

v_gene: TRBV19
abundance: .
j_gene: TRBJ2-7
d_gene: TRBD2
CDR3aa: CASSRWLAGENEQYF
CDR3nt: TGTGCCAGTAGTAGGTGGCTAGCGGGAGAGAACGAGCAGTACTTC

v_gene: TRBV29-1
abundance: .
j_gene: TRBJ2-6
d_gene: TRBD1
CDR3aa: CSVRTGFLSGANVLTF
CDR3nt: TGCAGCGTCAGGACAGGTTTTTTATCTGGGGCCAACGTCCTGACTTTC

v_gene: TRBV13
abundance: .
j_gene: TRBJ1-1
d_gene: .
CDR3aa: CASSLGTEAFF
CDR3nt: TGTGCCAGCAGCTTGGGGACTGAAGCTTTCTTT

v_gene: TRBV9
abundance: .
j_gene: TRBJ2-3
d_gene: .
CDR3aa: CASSAGDTQYF
CDR3nt: TGTGCCAGCAGCGCCGGGGATACGCAGTATTTT

v_gene: TRBV4-2
abundance: .
j_gene: TRBJ2-7
d_gene: .
CDR3aa: CASSQGGDRTYEQYF
CDR3nt: TGTGCCAGCAGCCAAGGGGGCGACAGGACCTACGAGCAGTACTTC

v_gene: TRBV28
abundance: .
j_gene: TRBJ1-1
d_gene: TRBD1
CDR3aa: CASVQGGRNTEAFF
CDR3nt: TGTGCCAGCGTACAGGGGGGTAGGAACACTGAAGCTTTCTTT

v_gene: TRBV5-1
abundance: .
j_gene: TRBJ2-7
d_gene: TRBD2
CDR3aa: CASSLVGLAGYEQYF
CDR3nt: TGCGCCAGCAGCTTGGTCGGACTAGCGGGTTACGAGCAGTACTTC

v_gene: TRBV13
abundance: .
j_gene: TRBJ2-7
d_gene: TRBD2
CDR3aa: CASSLRGGSSSYEQYF
CDR3nt: TGTGCCAGCAGCCTTCGCGGGGGAAGCAGCTCCTACGAGCAGTACTTC

v_gene: TRBV7-9
abundance: .
j_gene: TRBJ2-7
d_gene: TRBD1
CDR3aa: CASSTRTGTYEQYF
CDR3nt: TGTGCCAGCAGCACTCGGACAGGAACCTACGAGCAGTACTTC

v_gene: TRBV9
abundance: .
j_gene: TRBJ2-1
d_gene: .
CDR3aa: CASSSRLVHNEQFF
CDR3nt: TGTGCCAGCAGCTCCAGACTAGTTCACAATGAGCAGTTCTTC

v_gene: TRBV27
abundance: .
j_gene: TRBJ2-1
d_gene: .
CDR3aa: CASSLAVQPYNEQFF
CDR3nt: TGTGCCAGCAGTTTAGCGGTTCAACCTTACAATGAGCAGTTCTTC

v_gene: TRBV10-3
abundance: .
j_gene: TRBJ2-3
d_gene: .
CDR3aa: CARPWADTQYF
CDR3nt: TGTGCCAGACCCTGGGCAGATACGCAGTATTTT

v_gene: TRBV4-3
abundance: .
j_gene: TRBJ1-2
d_gene: TRBD1
CDR3aa: CASSQDNWDSFYGYTF
CDR3nt: TGCGCCAGCAGCCAGGACAACTGGGACAGCTTCTATGGCTACACCTTC

v_gene: TRBV9
abundance: .
j_gene: TRBJ2-3
d_gene: TRBD2
CDR3aa: CASSQGTSGITDTQYF
CDR3nt: TGTGCCAGCAGCCAAGGGACTAGCGGGATAACAGATACGCAGTATTTT

v_gene: TRBV7-9
abundance: .
j_gene: TRBJ1-2
d_gene: TRBD1
CDR3aa: CASSRDSYGYTF
CDR3nt: TGTGCCAGCAGCCGGGACAGCTATGGCTACACCTTC

v_gene: TRBV6-1
abundance: .
j_gene: TRBJ2-1
d_gene: TRBD2
CDR3aa: CASRPGLIYEQFF
CDR3nt: TGTGCCAGTAGACCGGGACTAATCTATGAGCAGTTCTTC

v_gene: TRBV4-1
abundance: .
j_gene: TRBJ1-5
d_gene: .
CDR3aa: CASSPIWGGQPQHF
CDR3nt: TGCGCCAGCAGCCCAATCTGGGGTGGGCAGCCCCAGCATTTT

v_gene: TRBV5-6
abundance: .
j_gene: TRBJ2-7
d_gene: TRBD2
CDR3aa: CASSISGNSYEQYF
CDR3nt: TGTGCCAGCAGCATTAGCGGGAACTCCTACGAGCAGTACTTC

v_gene: TRBV4-2
abundance: once
j_gene: TRBJ2-7
d_gene: .
CDR3aa: CASSPGWSYEQYF
CDR3nt: TGTGCCAGCAGCCCTGGTTGGTCCTACGAGCAGTACTTC

v_gene: TRBV28
abundance: few
j_gene: TRBJ1-5
d_gene: .
CDR3aa: CASSFGQPQHF
CDR3nt: TGTGCCAGCAGTTTTGGGCAGCCCCAGCATTTT

v_gene: TRBV9
abundance: .
j_gene: TRBJ1-1
d_gene: .
CDR3aa: CASSAQGNTEAFF
CDR3nt: TGTGCCAGCAGCGCCCAGGGTAACACTGAAGCTTTCTTT

v_gene: TRBV9
abundance: once
j_gene: TRBJ2-6
d_gene: TRBD2
CDR3aa: CASSVATSGRHANVLTF
CDR3nt: TGTGCCAGCAGCGTAGCTACTAGCGGGAGGCATGCCAACGTCCTGACTTTC

v_gene: TRBV6-6
abundance: few
j_gene: TRBJ1-3
d_gene: .
CDR3aa: CASIAGMAPGNTIYF
CDR3nt: TGTGCCAGCATCGCGGGCATGGCTCCTGGAAACACCATATATTTT

v_gene: TRBV6-1
abundance: .
j_gene: TRBJ2-1
d_gene: .
CDR3aa: CASSDFVAVGNEQFF
CDR3nt: TGTGCCAGCAGTGATTTTGTGGCAGTCGGAAATGAGCAGTTCTTC